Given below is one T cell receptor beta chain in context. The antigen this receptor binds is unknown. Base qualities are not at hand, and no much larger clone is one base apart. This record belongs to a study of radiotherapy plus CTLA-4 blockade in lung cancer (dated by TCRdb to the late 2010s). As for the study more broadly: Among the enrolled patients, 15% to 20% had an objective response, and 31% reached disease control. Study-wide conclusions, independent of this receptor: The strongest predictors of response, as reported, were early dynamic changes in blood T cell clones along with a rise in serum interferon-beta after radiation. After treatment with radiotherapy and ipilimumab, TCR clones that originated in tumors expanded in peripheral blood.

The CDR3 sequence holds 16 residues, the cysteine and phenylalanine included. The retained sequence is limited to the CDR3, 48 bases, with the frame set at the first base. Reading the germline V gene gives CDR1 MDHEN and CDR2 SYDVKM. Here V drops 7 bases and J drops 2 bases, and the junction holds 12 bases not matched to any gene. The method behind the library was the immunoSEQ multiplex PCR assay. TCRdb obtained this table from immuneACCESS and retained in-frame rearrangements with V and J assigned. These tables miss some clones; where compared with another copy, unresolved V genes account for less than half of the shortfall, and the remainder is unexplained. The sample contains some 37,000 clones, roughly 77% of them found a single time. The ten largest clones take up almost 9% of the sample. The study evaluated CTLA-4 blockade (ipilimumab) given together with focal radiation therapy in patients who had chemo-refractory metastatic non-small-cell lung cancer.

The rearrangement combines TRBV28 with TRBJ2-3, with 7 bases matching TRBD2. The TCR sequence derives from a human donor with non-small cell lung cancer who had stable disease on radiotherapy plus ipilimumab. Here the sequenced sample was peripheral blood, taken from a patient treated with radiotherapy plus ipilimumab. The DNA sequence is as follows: TGTGCCAGCACCCCGGCGACTAGCAGGGTCACAGATACGCAGTATTTT. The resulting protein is CASTPATSRVTDTQYF.